Below, 31 T cell receptor beta chains from the same sample are listed, as sequenced in a study of blood T cell repertoires in COVID-19. TCRdb's copy holds only in-frame clones and misses some; the assay was immunoSEQ multiplex PCR. The table shows about 84,000 clones, with approximately 86% occurring only once. The source material was peripheral blood. The origin of the receptors is a man older than 75 with active or convalescent COVID-19.

The chain employs TRBV27 and TRBJ2-7; 9 positions match TRBD1. The CDR3 is made up of 14 amino acids. With 6 bases clipped from V and 4 bases from J, the junction kept 7 bases outside the gene matches. Germline CDR1 is MNHEY and CDR2 is SMNVEV (reference sequence). The DNA of the CDR3 is TGTGCCAGCAGCAAACTAGGACAGGGGTACGAGCAGTACTTC. As protein: CASSKLGQGYEQYF.

This sequence joins TRBV5-6 and TRBJ2-2; tentative D call: TRBD1 (6 bases). There are 18 residues in the CDR3. Germline V CDR1 and CDR2: SGHDT, YYEEEE. With 0 bases removed from V and 6 bases from J, the gap between germline ends came to 21 bases. The CDR3 here is CASSLEGILQGRPGELFF. The CDR3 DNA is TGTGCCAGCAGCTTGGAGGGGATACTACAGGGCCGCCCCGGGGAGCTGTTTTTT. The full variable domain, completed using reference TRBV5-6 and TRBJ2-2, is DAGVTQSPTHLIKTRGQQVTLRCSPKSGHDTVSWYQQALGQGPQFIFQYYEEEERQRGNFPDRFSGHQFPNYSSELNVNALLLGDSALYLCASSLEGILQGRPGELFFGEGSRLTVL.

The V and J genes are TRBV7-2 and TRBJ2-3; unclear D gene. Trimming pared 1 base from V and 6 bases from J, leaving 8 bases between. Germline lookup yields CDR1 SGHTA and CDR2 FQGNSA. This CDR3 is built from 13 residues. The CDR3 DNA is TGTGCCAGCAGCTTAGGGGCCCGGGATACGCAGTATTTT. Protein: CASSLGARDTQYF.

The chain has TRBV2 and TRBJ2-2; D unclear. Between the trimmed V and J ends, which lost 4 bases and 0 bases, there was a span of 6 bases. CDR1 is SNHLY, CDR2 FYNNEI, per germline. CDR3 size: 14 residues. CDR3 DNA sequence: TGTGCCAGCAGTGCCATAGCGAACACCGGGGAGCTGTTTTTT. This sequence encodes CASSAIANTGELFF.

The genes are TRBV4-3 and TRBJ2-7; TRBD2 aligns across 16 bases. J lost 6 bases, V lost 0 bases, and 8 bases had no gene match. Germline loops: CDR1 LGHNA, CDR2 YSLEER. The CDR3 extends over 18 amino acids. The CDR3 DNA follows: TGCGCCAGCAGCCAAGATGGGACTAGCGGGAGGGCCCTCGGCGAGCAGTACTTC. Its protein is CASSQDGTSGRALGEQYF.

The rearrangement uses TRBV19 and TRBJ2-2, with 8 bases lining up with TRBD1. V shed 10 bases and J 1 base; nucleotides not matched to a gene: 5. The length of the CDR3 is 14 residues. The germline V gene encodes CDR1 LNHDA and CDR2 SQIVND (reference sequence). CDR3 DNA: TGTGCCACCTCGGACAGGGTGAACACCGGGGAGCTGTTTTTT. Its translation is CATSDRVNTGELFF.

This sequence joins TRBV10-3 and TRBJ1-1; 8 bases are shared with TRBD1. Germline V gene sequence: CDR1 ENHRY, CDR2 SYGVKD. The CDR3 contains 12 residues. The V and J ends lost 4 bases and 7 bases, in that order; junction bases with no gene match: 2. The DNA for the CDR3 is TGTGCCATCAGTGTAGACAGGGGTGAAGCTTTCTTT. Amino acid sequence: CAISVDRGEAFF.

This rearrangement joins TRBV6-5 to TRBJ1-1; D is ambiguous. V shed 8 bases and J shed 0 bases, with 13 bases lying between them. The CDR3 sequence is 14 residues long. Germline CDR1 is MNHEY and CDR2 is SVGAGI. The CDR3 coding sequence is TGTGCCAGCCGATCCATTCGAGTGAACACTGAAGCTTTCTTT. It yields the protein CASRSIRVNTEAFF.

The chain joins TRBV7-2 to TRBJ2-7, with 10 nucleotides matching TRBD1. V shed 4 bases and J 1 base; nucleotides not matched to a gene: 7. Germline values: CDR1 SGHTA, CDR2 FQGNSA. This CDR3 has 16 amino acids. In DNA form, the CDR3 reads TGTGCCAGCAGCTGGAACCCGGGACAGGGGTCCTACGAGCAGTACTTC. Amino acids: CASSWNPGQGSYEQYF.

The gene calls are TRBV12-3 or TRBV12-4 and TRBJ2-1, with a tentative D call TRBD2 (6 bases). The CDR3 has 12 residues. V was clipped by 5 bases and J by 7 bases, with 9 bases between them. The CDR3 sequence is CASSLTRNEQFF. DNA for the CDR3: TGTGCCAGCAGTCTGACTAGGAATGAGCAGTTCTTC.

The chain has TRBV7-9 and TRBJ2-7, with D perhaps matching TRBD1 (6 bases). V lost 2 bases and J 7 bases, leaving 27 bases between the germline ends. CDR3 length: 18 residues. The V gene's germline CDR1 is SEHNR and CDR2 FQNEAQ (reference sequence). CDR3 nucleotides: TGTGCCAGCAGCTTATTTCTAGGGGGTCGAGCTGGTCTAAAAGAGCAGTACTTC. This codes for CASSLFLGGRAGLKEQYF.

This chain joins TRBV29-1 and TRBJ2-3; 7 nucleotides align to TRBD2. The V and J ends lost 3 bases and 2 bases, in that order; junction bases with no gene match: 8. The CDR3 is 15 amino acids. Germline V lookup: CDR1 SQVTM, CDR2 ANQGSEA. CDR3 DNA sequence: TGCAGCGTTGAGCTACTAGCGCACCCCACAGATACGCAGTATTTT. Its protein is CSVELLAHPTDTQYF.

The chain combines TRBV27 with TRBJ1-3; 7 bases fit TRBD1. Losses at the gene ends were 0 bases for V and 4 bases for J; bases not matched to a gene: 3. The CDR3 covers 15 residues. Germline V gives CDR1 MNHEY, CDR2 SMNVEV (reference sequence). CDR3 DNA sequence: TGTGCCAGCAGTTTATCTCTACAGGGGGGAAACACCATATATTTT. This gives the protein CASSLSLQGGNTIYF.

The rearrangement uses TRBV5-4 and TRBJ2-1; 8 nucleotides match TRBD2. Trimming at V came to 4 bases and at J to 3 bases, leaving 12 bases not matched to a gene. This CDR3 region has 17 residues. In germline, CDR1 is SGHNT, CDR2 YYREEE (reference sequence). CDR3 nucleotide sequence: TGTGCCAGCAGCCGGGGGGGAACTAAAGAAAACTACAATGAGCAGTTCTTC. The encoded protein is CASSRGGTKENYNEQFF. The full variable domain, with the rest looked up from reference TRBV5-4 and TRBJ2-1, is ETGVTQSPTHLIKTRGQQVTLRCSSQSGHNTVSWYQQALGQGPQFIFQYYREEENGRGNFPPRFSGLQFPNYSSELNVNALELDDSALYLCASSRGGTKENYNEQFFGPGTRLTVL.

This clone has more than one count but fewer than ten. V is TRBV19 and J is TRBJ1-2, with 10 bases matching TRBD1. Germline V gene sequence: CDR1 LNHDA, CDR2 SQIVND (reference sequence). The CDR3 sequence is 15 residues long. Trimming at V came to 4 bases and at J to 2 bases, leaving 4 bases not matched to a gene. CDR3 nucleotides: TGTGCCAGTAGTAGGGGACAGGGGCCAAACTATGGCTACACCTTC. Protein: CASSRGQGPNYGYTF.

The chain has TRBV10-2 and TRBJ1-5, with a weak D call TRBD1 (5 bases). CDR1 and CDR2 (germline): WSHSY, SAAADI. The CDR3 runs to 14 residues. V gave up 5 bases and J gave up 9 bases, with 17 bases separating them. The DNA for the CDR3 is TGCGCCAGCAGTCCGGCGCAGGGCGTTGGGCCCCAGCATTTT. This sequence encodes CASSPAQGVGPQHF.

As to this clone: Germline and junction disagree at one end, which may indicate a read error. This rearrangement joins TRBV7-7 to TRBJ2-7; TRBD1 aligns across 8 bases. The germline CDR1 and CDR2 sequences are SSHAT and FNYEAQ (reference sequence). The length of the CDR3 is 15 residues. The CDR3 region is CASSLAQGAGYEQYF. CDR3 in DNA: TGTGCTAGCAGCTTAGCCCAGGGGGCAGGGTACGAGCAGTACTTC.

This sequence joins TRBV19 and TRBJ2-1, with D possibly matching TRBD2 (6 bases). Germline CDR1 reads LNHDA; CDR2 reads SQIVND (reference sequence). Deletions cut 3 bases from V and 7 bases from J, with 10 bases between. This CDR3 is 13 amino acids long. The CDR3 protein is CASSINRGNEQFF. In DNA form, the CDR3 reads TGTGCCAGTAGTATTAACCGGGGGAATGAGCAGTTCTTC.

V is TRBV5-8 and J is TRBJ1-2; 7 positions agree with TRBD1. Per germline, CDR1 SGHTS and CDR2 YDEGEE. The CDR3 has 15 residues. The ends lost 0 bases at V and 3 bases at J; junction bases unmatched: 5. CDR3 DNA sequence: TGTGCCAGCAGCTTGGTCAGTGGGACAGACTATGGCTACACCTTC. Protein sequence: CASSLVSGTDYGYTF.

The V call is TRBV5-5, the J call TRBJ2-5; D might be TRBD1 (6 bases). Germline values: CDR1 SGHKS, CDR2 YYEKEE (reference sequence). The CDR3 covers 13 residues. The V end lost 5 bases, the J end lost 5 bases, and 13 bases lay between the germline ends. DNA of the CDR3: TGTGCCAGCAGAATACAGGGCGGTGAGACCCAGTACTTC. Amino acids: CASRIQGGETQYF.

This clone was recorded a few times. The chain uses TRBV4-2 and TRBJ1-1; TRBD1 aligns across 10 bases. With 4 bases clipped from V and 4 bases from J, the junction kept 6 bases outside the gene matches. The germline V gene has CDR1 LGHNA and CDR2 YNFKEQ. The CDR3 covers 15 residues. CDR3 bases: TGTGCCAGCAGCCGCACCGGGACAGGGGTCACTGAAGCTTTCTTT. Its translation: CASSRTGTGVTEAFF.

The V gene is TRBV6-1, the J gene TRBJ1-6; D call uncertain. The germline V gene encodes CDR1 MNHNS and CDR2 SASEGT. Trimming removed 3 bases from V and 7 bases from J, with 10 bases in between. CDR3 length: 14 amino acids. CDR3 in amino acids: CASSDTSENSPLHF. As DNA, the CDR3 is TGTGCCAGCAGTGATACCAGCGAAAATTCACCCCTCCACTTT.

This clone appeared a single time. V is TRBV11-2 and J is TRBJ1-1, with D uncertain. CDR3 size: 14 residues. Germline-derived CDR1 and CDR2 are SGHAT and FQNNGV. Trimming removed 1 base from V and 0 bases from J, with 6 bases in between. The CDR3 here is CASSLVSVNTEAFF. The CDR3 bases are TGTGCCAGCAGCTTAGTATCCGTGAACACTGAAGCTTTCTTT.

In its sample, this clone was seen once. The V call is TRBV5-1, the J call TRBJ2-5; D gene unclear. CDR1 is SGHRS and CDR2 is YFSETQ in the germline V gene. V lost 4 bases and J lost 4, with 17 bases in between. This CDR3 is 15 amino acids long. Here the CDR3 reads CASSVPVGGPETQYF. CDR3 nucleotide sequence: TGCGCCAGCAGCGTACCGGTTGGCGGCCCAGAGACCCAGTACTTC.

The chain employs TRBV5-1 and TRBJ2-7; maybe TRBD1 (6 bases). Germline V gene sequence: CDR1 SGHRS, CDR2 YFSETQ. With 4 bases removed from V and 2 bases from J, the gap between germline ends came to 16 bases. CDR3 size: 15 residues. The CDR3 protein is CASSLTQGVTYEQYF. The CDR3 DNA reads TGCGCCAGCAGCCTGACACAGGGTGTAACCTACGAGCAGTACTTC.

This clone came up once. CDR3 amino acids: CASSPSGDRVYEQYF. In DNA, the CDR3 is TGCGCCAGCAGCCCGTCGGGGGACAGGGTATACGAGCAGTACTTC. The rearrangement links TRBV5-1 to TRBJ2-7; 9 bases are shared with TRBD1. The germline V gene has CDR1 SGHRS and CDR2 YFSETQ. V lost 4 bases, J lost 4 bases, and 9 bases stayed unmatched. The CDR3 has 15 residues.

The chain couples TRBV30 to TRBJ2-1, with D possibly TRBD1 on 5 matching bases. Between the trimmed V and J ends, which lost 5 bases and 6 bases, there was a span of 20 bases. This CDR3 has 15 amino acids. The germline V gene has CDR1 GTSNPN and CDR2 SVGIG (reference sequence). CDR3 DNA sequence: TGTGCCTGGGTGGCAGGGTTCTATCTCGGCAATGAGCAGTTCTTC. It specifies CAWVAGFYLGNEQFF.

The V and J genes are TRBV28 and TRBJ2-5; 9 bases match TRBD2. V lost 2 bases to trimming and J lost 4 bases; unmatched junction nucleotides: 2. There are 14 residues in the CDR3. Germline CDR1 is MDHEN and CDR2 is SYDVKM. In DNA form, the CDR3 reads TGTGCCAGCAGTTTAGTACTAGCGGGAGAGACCCAGTACTTC. This sequence encodes CASSLVLAGETQYF.

This sequence joins TRBV4-2 and TRBJ2-3; D not certain. Germline V gene lookup returns CDR1 LGHNA and CDR2 YNFKEQ. Trimming stripped 1 base from V and 3 bases from J, with 11 bases between. The CDR3 is 15 residues long. The CDR3 nucleotides read TGTGCCAGCAGCCAAGTCGGCGAGGTAACAGATACGCAGTATTTT. Translation: CASSQVGEVTDTQYF.

This rearrangement joins TRBV4-2 to TRBJ1-1; weak D call: TRBD1 (5 bases). V was cut by 4 bases and J by 6 bases, with 9 bases left in between. Per the germline V gene, CDR1 is LGHNA and CDR2 is YNFKEQ. The CDR3 runs 12 residues. CDR3 nucleotides: TGTGCCAGCAGCCCAAAGACAGCTGAAGCTTTCTTT. Translating gives CASSPKTAEAFF.

The chain joins TRBV7-9 to TRBJ2-7, with a possible D match to TRBD2 (6 bases). The germline V gene encodes CDR1 SEHNR and CDR2 FQNEAQ (reference sequence). Trimming removed 3 bases at V and 7 bases at J, with 16 bases between. This CDR3 comprises 14 residues. The CDR3 coding sequence is TGTGCCAGCAGCTTTTCATCACTGGCGGGGGAGCAGTACTTC. This translates into CASSFSSLAGEQYF. The full variable domain, rest sourced from reference TRBV7-9 and TRBJ2-7, is DTGVSQNPRHKITKRGQNVTFRCDPISEHNRLYWYRQTLGQGPEFLTYFQNEAQLEKSRLLSDRFSAERPKGSFSTLEIQRTEQGDSAMYLCASSFSSLAGEQYFGPGTRLTVT.